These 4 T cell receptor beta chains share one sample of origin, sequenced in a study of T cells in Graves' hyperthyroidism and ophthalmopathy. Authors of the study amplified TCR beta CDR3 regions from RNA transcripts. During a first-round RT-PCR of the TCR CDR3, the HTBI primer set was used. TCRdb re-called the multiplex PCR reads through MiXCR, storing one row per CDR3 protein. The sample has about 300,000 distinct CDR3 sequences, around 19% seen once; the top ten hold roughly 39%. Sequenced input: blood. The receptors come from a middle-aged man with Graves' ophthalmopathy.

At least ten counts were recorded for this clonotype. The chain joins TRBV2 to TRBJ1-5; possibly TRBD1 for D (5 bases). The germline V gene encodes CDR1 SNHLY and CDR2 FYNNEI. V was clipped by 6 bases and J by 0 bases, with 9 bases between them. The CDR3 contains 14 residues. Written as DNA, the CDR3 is TGTGCCAGCAGGGTAGACAGTAGCAATCAGCCCCAGCATTTT. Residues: CASRVDSSNQPQHF.

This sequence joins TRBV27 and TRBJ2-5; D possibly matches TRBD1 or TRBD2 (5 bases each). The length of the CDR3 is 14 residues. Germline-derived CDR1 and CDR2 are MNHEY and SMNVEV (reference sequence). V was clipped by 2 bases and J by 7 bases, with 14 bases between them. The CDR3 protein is CASSLPGPLATQYF. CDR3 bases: TGTGCCAGCAGTTTACCGGGACCGCTTGCGACCCAGTACTTC.

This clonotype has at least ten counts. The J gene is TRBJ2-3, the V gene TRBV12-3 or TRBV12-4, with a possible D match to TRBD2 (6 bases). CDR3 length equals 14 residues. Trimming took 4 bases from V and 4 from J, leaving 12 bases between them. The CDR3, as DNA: TGTGCCAGCAGTTCCGGGAGAGAAGCAGATACGCAGTATTTT. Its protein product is CASSSGREADTQYF.

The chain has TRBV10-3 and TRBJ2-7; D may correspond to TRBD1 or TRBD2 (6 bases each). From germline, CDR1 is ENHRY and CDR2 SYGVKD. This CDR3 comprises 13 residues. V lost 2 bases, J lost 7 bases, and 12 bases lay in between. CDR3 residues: CAISERGAEEQYF. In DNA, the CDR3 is TGTGCCATCAGTGAGAGGGGGGCTGAGGAGCAGTACTTC.